This T cell receptor (beta chain) was profiled in a study of blood T cell repertoires in COVID-19. Turning to the study itself: Samples taken during acute and convalescent COVID-19 were collected in the United States, Italy and Spain. PBMCs, B-cell-depleted T cells, or T cells were the source of the cDNA or gDNA that made up the material.

Original processing notes: How many nucleated cells were present was estimated from reference gene primer amplification. The data were produced by immunoSEQ multiplex PCR, yet TCRdb's version contains in-frame clones alone and is incomplete. V, J and clone size are those of that table, while D and trimming were read from the DNA. The table has roughly 230,000 clones, 75% to 90% seen once. CDR1 and CDR2 from the germline V gene are MNHEY and SVGEGT. CDR3 length equals 13 residues. Trimming shortened V by 2 bases and J by 9 bases, and 11 bases separated the two germline ends. This clone was seen only once.

The gene calls are TRBV6-2 or TRBV6-3 and TRBJ2-1, with D perhaps matching TRBD1 (6 bases). The sequencing sample was made of peripheral blood. The sequence was collected from a woman aged 40 to 55 who had recovered from COVID-19. In DNA, the CDR3 is TGTGCCAGCAGTTACAACAGGGTTGGTGAGCAGTTCTTC. Translated, it gives CASSYNRVGEQFF.